Each of the 4 T cell receptor beta chains below was sequenced from the same sample in a study of blood T cell repertoires in COVID-19. Assay: immunoSEQ multiplex PCR; the TCRdb copy retains only in-frame clones and omits some. The data show a few hundred thousand clones, 87% seen once. The source material was PBMCs or T cells enriched from blood (not recorded which). The receptors shown here come from a woman in her forties or fifties who had recovered from COVID-19.

This chain connects TRBV2 to TRBJ2-7; TRBD1 agrees at 11 bases. The junction had 6 bases not matched to a gene; V was cut back by 7 bases and J by 1 base. This CDR3 is built from 15 residues. In germline, CDR1 is SNHLY, CDR2 FYNNEI. The chain's CDR3 is CASTPGTGGSYEQYF. DNA of the CDR3: TGTGCCAGCACCCCCGGGACAGGGGGATCCTACGAGCAGTACTTC.

The chain recombines TRBV2 with TRBJ1-3, with a weak D call TRBD1 (6 bases). CDR1 is SNHLY, CDR2 FYNNEI, per germline. V lost 4 bases and J lost 3, with 13 bases in between. The CDR3 has 15 residues. CDR3 region: CASSGTGTNGNTIYF. CDR3 sequence (DNA): TGTGCCAGCAGTGGAACCGGGACAAATGGAAACACCATATATTTT.

This clone was seen a single time. The V call is TRBV7-3, the J call TRBJ1-2; D uncertain. The CDR3 sequence is 17 residues long. Germline lookup yields CDR1 SGHTA and CDR2 FQGTGA. Trimming took off 2 bases at V and 3 bases at J, with 19 bases between the two ends. CDR3 sequence: CASSLFGSWATYYGYTF. The DNA for the CDR3 is TGTGCCAGCAGCTTATTCGGGAGCTGGGCTACTTACTATGGCTACACCTTC.

This clone occurred once. The CDR3 reads CASSPQPGLNYNEQFF. CDR3 coding DNA: TGTGCCAGCAGCCCACAACCGGGACTAAACTACAATGAGCAGTTCTTC. This sequence joins TRBV4-2 and TRBJ2-1; 7 bases map to TRBD2. Trimming removed 4 bases from V and 3 bases from J; junction bases left unmatched: 9. The germline CDR1 and CDR2 sequences are LGHNA and YNFKEQ. The CDR3 is made up of 16 amino acids.